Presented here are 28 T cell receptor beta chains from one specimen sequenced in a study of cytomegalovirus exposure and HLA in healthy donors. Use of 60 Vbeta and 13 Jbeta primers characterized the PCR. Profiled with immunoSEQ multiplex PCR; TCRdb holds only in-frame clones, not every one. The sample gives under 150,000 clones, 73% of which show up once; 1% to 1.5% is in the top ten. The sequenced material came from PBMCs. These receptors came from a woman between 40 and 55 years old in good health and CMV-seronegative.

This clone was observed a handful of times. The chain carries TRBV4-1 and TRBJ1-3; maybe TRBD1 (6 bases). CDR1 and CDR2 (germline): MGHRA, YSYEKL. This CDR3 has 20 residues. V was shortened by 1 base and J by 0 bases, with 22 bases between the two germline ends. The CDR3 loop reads CASSQGFADSQRFSGNTIYF. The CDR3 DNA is TGCGCCAGCAGCCAAGGTTTTGCGGACAGCCAAAGGTTCTCTGGAAACACCATATATTTT.

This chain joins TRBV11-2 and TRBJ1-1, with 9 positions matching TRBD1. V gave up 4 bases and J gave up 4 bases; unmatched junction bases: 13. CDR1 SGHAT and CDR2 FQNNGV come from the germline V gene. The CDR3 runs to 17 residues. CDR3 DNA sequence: TGTGCCAGCAGCTGGTACAGGGGGCTCGAGGTGTTCACTGAAGCTTTCTTT. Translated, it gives CASSWYRGLEVFTEAFF.

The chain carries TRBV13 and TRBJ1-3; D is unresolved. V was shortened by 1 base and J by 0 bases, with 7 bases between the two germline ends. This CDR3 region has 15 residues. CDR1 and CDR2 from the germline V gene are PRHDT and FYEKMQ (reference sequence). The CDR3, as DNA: TGTGCCAGCAGCTTAGCCCGCGCCTCTGGAAACACCATATATTTT. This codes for CASSLARASGNTIYF.

The CDR3 sequence: CASSLPIWGITSTDTQYF. DNA for the CDR3: TGTGCCAGCAGCTTACCAATCTGGGGCATAACTAGCACAGATACGCAGTATTTT. This chain connects TRBV7-9 to TRBJ2-3, with D possibly being TRBD1 (5 bases). Trimming took 2 bases from V and 0 from J, leaving 18 bases between them. The CDR3 spans 18 residues. Germline V gives CDR1 SEHNR, CDR2 FQNEAQ (reference sequence). Looking up the rest from reference TRBV7-9 and TRBJ2-3 gives the full variable domain: DTGVSQNPRHKITKRGQNVTFRCDPISEHNRLYWYRQTLGQGPEFLTYFQNEAQLEKSRLLSDRFSAERPKGSFSTLEIQRTEQGDSAMYLCASSLPIWGITSTDTQYFGPGTRLTVL.

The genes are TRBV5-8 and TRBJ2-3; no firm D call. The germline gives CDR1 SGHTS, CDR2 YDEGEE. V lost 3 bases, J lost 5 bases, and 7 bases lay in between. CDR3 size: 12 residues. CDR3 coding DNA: TGTGCCAGCAGCTGGTCGGTAGATACGCAGTATTTT. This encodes CASSWSVDTQYF.

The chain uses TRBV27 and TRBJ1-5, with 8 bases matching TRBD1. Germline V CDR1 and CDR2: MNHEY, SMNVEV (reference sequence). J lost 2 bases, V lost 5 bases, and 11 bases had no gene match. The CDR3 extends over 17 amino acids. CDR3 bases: TGTGCCAGCAGTGGAGGACAGGGTATGGTCGGCAATCAGCCCCAGCATTTT. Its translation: CASSGGQGMVGNQPQHF.

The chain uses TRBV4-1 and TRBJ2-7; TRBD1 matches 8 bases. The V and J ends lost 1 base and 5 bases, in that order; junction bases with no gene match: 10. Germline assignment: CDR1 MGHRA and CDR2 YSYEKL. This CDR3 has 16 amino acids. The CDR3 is CASSQGRAGGVNEQYF. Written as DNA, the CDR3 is TGCGCCAGCAGCCAAGGTCGAGCAGGGGGCGTCAACGAGCAGTACTTC.

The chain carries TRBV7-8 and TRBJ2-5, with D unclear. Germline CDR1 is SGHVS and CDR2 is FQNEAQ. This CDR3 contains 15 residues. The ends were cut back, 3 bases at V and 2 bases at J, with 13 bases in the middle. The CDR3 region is CASSFFMPIQETQYF. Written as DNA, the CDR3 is TGTGCCAGCAGCTTTTTCATGCCTATTCAAGAGACCCAGTACTTC.

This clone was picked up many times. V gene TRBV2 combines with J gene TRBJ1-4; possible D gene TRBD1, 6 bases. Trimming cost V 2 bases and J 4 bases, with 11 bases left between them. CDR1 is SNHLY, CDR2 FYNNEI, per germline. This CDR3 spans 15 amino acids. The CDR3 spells CASSERTAVNEKLFF. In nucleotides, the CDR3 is TGTGCCAGCAGTGAAAGGACAGCCGTTAATGAAAAACTGTTTTTT.

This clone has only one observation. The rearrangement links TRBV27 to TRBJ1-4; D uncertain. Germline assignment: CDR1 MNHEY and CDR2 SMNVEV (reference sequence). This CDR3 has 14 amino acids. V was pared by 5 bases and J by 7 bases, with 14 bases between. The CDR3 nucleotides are TGTGCCAGCAGTCCAATCCGCAGTGGTGAAAAACTGTTTTTT. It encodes CASSPIRSGEKLFF. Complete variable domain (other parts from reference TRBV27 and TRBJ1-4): EAQVTQNPRYLITVTGKKLTVTCSQNMNHEYMSWYRQDPGLGLRQIYYSMNVEVTDKGDVPEGYKVSRKEKRNFPLILESPSPNQTSLYFCASSPIRSGEKLFFGSGTQLSVL.

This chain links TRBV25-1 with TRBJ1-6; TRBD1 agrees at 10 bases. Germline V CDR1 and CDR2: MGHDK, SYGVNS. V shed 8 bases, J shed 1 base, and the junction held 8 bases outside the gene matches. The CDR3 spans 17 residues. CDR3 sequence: CASRRTGGWSYNSPLHF. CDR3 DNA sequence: TGTGCCAGCCGTAGGACAGGGGGATGGTCCTATAATTCACCCCTCCACTTT.

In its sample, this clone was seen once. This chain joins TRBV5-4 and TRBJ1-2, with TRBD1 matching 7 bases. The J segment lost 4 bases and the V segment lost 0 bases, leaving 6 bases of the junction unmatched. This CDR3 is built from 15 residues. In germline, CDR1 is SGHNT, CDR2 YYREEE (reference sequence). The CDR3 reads CASSLEEGGIYGYTF. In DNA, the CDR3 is TGTGCCAGCAGCTTGGAGGAAGGGGGCATCTATGGCTACACCTTC.

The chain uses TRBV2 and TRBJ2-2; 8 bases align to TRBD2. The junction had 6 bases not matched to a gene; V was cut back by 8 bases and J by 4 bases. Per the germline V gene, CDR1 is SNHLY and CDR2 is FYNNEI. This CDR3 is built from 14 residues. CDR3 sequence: CASEAGASTGELFF. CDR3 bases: TGTGCCAGCGAAGCGGGGGCCTCCACCGGGGAGCTGTTTTTT.

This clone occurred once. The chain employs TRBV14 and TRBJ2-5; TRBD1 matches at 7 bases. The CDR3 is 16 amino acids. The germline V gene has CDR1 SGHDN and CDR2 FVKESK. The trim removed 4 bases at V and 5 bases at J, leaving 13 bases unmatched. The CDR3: CASSPLRGRSGETQYF. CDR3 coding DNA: TGTGCCAGCAGCCCGCTGAGGGGGCGATCAGGGGAGACCCAGTACTTC. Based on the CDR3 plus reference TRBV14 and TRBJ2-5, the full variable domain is EAGVTQFPSHSVIEKGQTVTLRCDPISGHDNLYWYRRVMGKEIKFLLHFVKESKQDESGMPNNRFLAERTGGTYSTLKVQPAELEDSGVYFCASSPLRGRSGETQYFGPGTRLLVL.

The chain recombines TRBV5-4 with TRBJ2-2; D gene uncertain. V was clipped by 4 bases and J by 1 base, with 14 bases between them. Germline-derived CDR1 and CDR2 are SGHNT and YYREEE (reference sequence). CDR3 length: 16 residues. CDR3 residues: CASSKKSPGNTGELFF. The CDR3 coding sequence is TGTGCCAGCAGCAAAAAGAGCCCGGGGAACACCGGGGAGCTGTTTTTT.

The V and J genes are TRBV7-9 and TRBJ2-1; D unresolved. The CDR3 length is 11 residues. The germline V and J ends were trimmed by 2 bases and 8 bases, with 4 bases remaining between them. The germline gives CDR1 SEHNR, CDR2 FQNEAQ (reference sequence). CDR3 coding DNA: TGTGCCAGCAGCTTATCCGATGAGCAGTTCTTC. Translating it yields CASSLSDEQFF.

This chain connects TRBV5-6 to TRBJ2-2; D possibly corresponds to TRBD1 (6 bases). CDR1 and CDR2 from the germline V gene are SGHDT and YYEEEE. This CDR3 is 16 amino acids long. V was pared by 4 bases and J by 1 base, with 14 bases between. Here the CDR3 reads CASSRTGTMNTGELFF. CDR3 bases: TGTGCCAGCAGCCGAACCGGGACAATGAACACCGGGGAGCTGTTTTTT.

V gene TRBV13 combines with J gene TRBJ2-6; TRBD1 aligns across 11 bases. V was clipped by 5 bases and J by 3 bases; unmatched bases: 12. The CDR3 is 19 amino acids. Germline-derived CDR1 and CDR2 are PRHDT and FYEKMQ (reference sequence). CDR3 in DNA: TGTGCCAGCAGCCCGACCTTGGACAGGGGGCGAGGTGGGGCCAACGTCCTGACTTTC. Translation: CASSPTLDRGRGGANVLTF.

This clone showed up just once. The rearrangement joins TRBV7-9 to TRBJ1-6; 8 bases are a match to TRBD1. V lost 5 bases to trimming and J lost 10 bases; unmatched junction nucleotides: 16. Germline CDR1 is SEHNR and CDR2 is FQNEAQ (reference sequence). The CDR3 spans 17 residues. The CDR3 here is CASSATADRGSGSPLHF. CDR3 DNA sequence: TGTGCCAGCAGCGCCACCGCAGACAGGGGATCGGGCTCACCCCTCCACTTT.

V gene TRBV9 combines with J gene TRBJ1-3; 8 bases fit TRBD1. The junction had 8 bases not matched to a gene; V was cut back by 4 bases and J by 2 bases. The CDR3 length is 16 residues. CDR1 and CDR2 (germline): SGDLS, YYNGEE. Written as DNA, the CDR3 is TGTGCCAGCAGCTTGGGACAGGTCGGGCCTGGAAACACCATATATTTT. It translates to CASSLGQVGPGNTIYF. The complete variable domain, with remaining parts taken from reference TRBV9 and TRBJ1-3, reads DSGVTQTPKHLITATGQRVTLRCSPRSGDLSVYWYQQSLDQGLQFLIQYYNGEERAKGNILERFSAQQFPDLHSELNLSSLELGDSALYFCASSLGQVGPGNTIYFGEGSWLTVV.

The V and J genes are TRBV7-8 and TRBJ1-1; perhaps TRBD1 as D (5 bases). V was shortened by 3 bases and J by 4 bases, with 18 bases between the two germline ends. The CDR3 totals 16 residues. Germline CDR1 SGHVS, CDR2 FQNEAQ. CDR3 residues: CASSLSGMGGGTEAFF. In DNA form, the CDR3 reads TGTGCCAGCAGCTTGTCCGGAATGGGGGGAGGCACTGAAGCTTTCTTT.

CDR3 sequence (DNA): TGCAGCGTTGAAGATCTCCCCGGGACAGAGCAAGAGACCCAGTACTTC. Its translation is CSVEDLPGTEQETQYF. The V gene is TRBV29-1, the J gene TRBJ2-5, with 7 positions matching TRBD1. The CDR3 has 16 amino acids. Germline V CDR1 and CDR2: SQVTM, ANQGSEA. After removal of 0 bases from V and 2 bases from J, the junction contained 9 bases not matched to a gene. Filled out from reference TRBV29-1 and TRBJ2-5, the complete variable domain reads SAVISQKPSRDICQRGTSLTIQCQVDSQVTMMFWYRQQPGQSLTLIATANQGSEATYESGFVIDKFPISRPNLTFSTLTVSNMSPEDSSIYLCSVEDLPGTEQETQYFGPGTRLLVL.

The CDR3 sequence: CASSLDPTGETQYF. CDR3 coding DNA: TGCGCCAGCAGCTTGGACCCCACGGGGGAGACCCAGTACTTC. The gene calls are TRBV5-1 and TRBJ2-5, with D perhaps TRBD2 (5 bases). CDR3 length: 14 amino acids. Germline V CDR1 and CDR2: SGHRS, YFSETQ. V gave up 0 bases and J gave up 5 bases, with 11 bases separating them. The variable domain in full, with the rest retrieved from reference TRBV5-1 and TRBJ2-5, is KAGVTQTPRYLIKTRGQQVTLSCSPISGHRSVSWYQQTPGQGLQFLFEYFSETQRNKGNFPGRFSGRQFSNSRSEMNVSTLELGDSALYLCASSLDPTGETQYFGPGTRLLVL.

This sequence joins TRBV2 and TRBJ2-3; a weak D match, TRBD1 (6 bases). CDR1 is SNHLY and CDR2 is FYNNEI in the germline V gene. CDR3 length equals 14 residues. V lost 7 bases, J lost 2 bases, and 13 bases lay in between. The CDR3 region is CASNRQGYTDTQYF. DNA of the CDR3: TGTGCCAGCAATCGGCAGGGGTACACAGATACGCAGTATTTT.

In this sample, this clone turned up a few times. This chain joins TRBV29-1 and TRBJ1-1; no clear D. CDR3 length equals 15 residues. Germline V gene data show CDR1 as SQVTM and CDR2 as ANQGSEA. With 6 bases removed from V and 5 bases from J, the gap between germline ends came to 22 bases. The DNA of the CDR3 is TGCAGCGTCCGGGCGAACCCCGGCGGGGAGACTGAAGCTTTCTTT. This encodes CSVRANPGGETEAFF.

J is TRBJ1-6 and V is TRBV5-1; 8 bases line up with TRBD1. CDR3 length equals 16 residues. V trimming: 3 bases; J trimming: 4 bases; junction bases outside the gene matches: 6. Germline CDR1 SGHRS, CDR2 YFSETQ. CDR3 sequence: CASSSGQGSYNSPLHF. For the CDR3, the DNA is TGCGCCAGCAGCTCCGGACAGGGATCATATAATTCACCCCTCCACTTT.

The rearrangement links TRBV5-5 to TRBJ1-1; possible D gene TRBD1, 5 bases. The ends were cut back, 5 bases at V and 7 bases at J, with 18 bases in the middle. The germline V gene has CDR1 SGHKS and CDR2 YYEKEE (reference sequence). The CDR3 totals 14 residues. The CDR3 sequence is CASSLPGLAIEAFF. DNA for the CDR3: TGTGCCAGCAGTTTACCGGGACTGGCAATTGAAGCTTTCTTT.

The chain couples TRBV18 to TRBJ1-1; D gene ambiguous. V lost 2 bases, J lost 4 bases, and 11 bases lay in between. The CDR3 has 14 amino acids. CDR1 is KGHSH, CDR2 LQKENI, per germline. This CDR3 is CASSPKSEGTEAFF. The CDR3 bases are TGTGCCAGCTCACCAAAGTCAGAGGGCACTGAAGCTTTCTTT.